The text below deals with one T cell receptor (beta chain). Its recognized antigen is unknown. No base-level quality is on record; no much larger clone is a single base apart. The trial excluded patients who had a history of autoimmune disease or were on systemic immunosuppression. Peripheral blood for TCR sequencing was collected from all dose cohorts at baseline, on cycle 4 day 1, and on cycle 7 day 1. The samples were drawn from a first-in-human, open-label, multicenter phase I dose-escalation trial of ivuxolimab. Adults with locally advanced or metastatic melanoma, renal cell carcinoma, hepatocellular carcinoma or head and neck squamous cell carcinoma were enrolled in the trial. Before TCR sequencing, CD4+ T cells and CD8+ T cells were sorted from peripheral blood as separate populations. Genomic DNA was isolated from the sorted cells so that the TCRbeta CDR3 region could be sequenced. The immunoSEQ Assay was used for sequencing of TCRbeta CDR3 regions. Here the immuneACCESS table is served through TCRdb, limited to in-frame sequences with V and J called. Missing clones are a known gap in these copies; in checked studies unresolved V genes cover under half, and the rest lacks a known reason. The sample includes around 79,000 clones, with over 75% observed a single time. Together, the top ten hold 4.1% of the sample.

The sample comes from a study of OX40 agonist ivuxolimab in advanced cancers. Some background on the complete study: Ivuxolimab, which targeted the costimulatory receptor OX40 (CD134), was an agonistic, fully human IgG2 monoclonal antibody. Intravenous ivuxolimab was administered to patients every 2 weeks at six dose levels: 0.01, 0.1, 0.3, 1.5, 3 and 10 mg/kg. Of the roughly 53 patients in dose escalation, 19 had hepatocellular carcinoma, some 15 had melanoma, 9 had renal cell carcinoma and 9 had head and neck cancer. Peripheral TCRbeta sequencing was intended to test whether TCR sequence diversity was altered and clonal T-cell expansion was caused by ivuxolimab. Partial responses occurred in three dose-escalation patients: two with cutaneous melanoma and one with hepatocellular carcinoma. Patients were allowed to have had prior anti-PD-1, anti-PD-L1 or anti-CTLA-4 therapy, and less than 45% of the dose-escalation patients had previously received checkpoint inhibitors. A male proportion of roughly 85% and a mean age of 60 years, ranging from about 23 to 79, were recorded for the dose-escalation cohort. The paper covers the monotherapy dose-escalation part of the phase I ivuxolimab trial, which included N of about 50 patients. Here is what the overall study found, with its caveats: Low levels of normalized T-cell clonal expansion were also seen in some nonresponding patients. The antigen specificity of the peripheral T cells that underwent clonal expansion was not determined. At doses of 0.1 to 3.0 mg/kg, clonal expansion of both CD4+ and CD8+ T cells in blood was seen between baseline and week 6. After ivuxolimab, CD8+ T cells had more expanded clones than CD4+ T cells on average. In partial responders in the 0.1-3.0 mg/kg groups, normalized peripheral clonal expansion was found to be among the lowest, especially among CD8+ T cells.

The material sequenced was CD4+ or CD8+ T cells sorted from blood, taken in a trial of the OX40 agonist ivuxolimab. The TCR comes from an adult with an advanced solid tumor such as melanoma, head and neck, liver or kidney cancer.

At the DNA level, the sequence is TGTGCCAGCAATACGGGACTAGCGGGAGACTACGAGCAGTACTTC. Translation gives CASNTGLAGDYEQYF. The V gene is TRBV2 and the J gene is TRBJ2-7; 14 bases in the middle match TRBD2. The germline V and J ends show losses of 7 bases and 3 bases respectively, and no gene match explains 5 bases of the junction. Looking up the germline V gene yields CDR1 SNHLY and CDR2 FYNNEI. Taken from cysteine to phenylalanine, the CDR3 has 15 residues. Only CDR3 DNA remains: 45 bases, in frame from the first base.